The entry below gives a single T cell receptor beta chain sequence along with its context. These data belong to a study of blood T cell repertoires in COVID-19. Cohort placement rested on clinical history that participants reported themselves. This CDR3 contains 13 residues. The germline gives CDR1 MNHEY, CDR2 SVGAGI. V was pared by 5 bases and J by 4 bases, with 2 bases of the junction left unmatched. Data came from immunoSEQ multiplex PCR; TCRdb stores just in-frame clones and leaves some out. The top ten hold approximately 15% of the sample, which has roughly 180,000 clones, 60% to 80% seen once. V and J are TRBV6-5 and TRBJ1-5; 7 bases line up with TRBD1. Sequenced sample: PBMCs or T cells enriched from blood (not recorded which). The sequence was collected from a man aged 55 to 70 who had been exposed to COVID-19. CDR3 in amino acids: CASSQQGNQPQHF. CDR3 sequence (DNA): TGTGCCAGCAGTCAACAGGGGAATCAGCCCCAGCATTTT.